The present TCR beta chain was sequenced within a study of identical twins. Remarks on this clonotype: The antigen is unknown.

Regarding the study as a whole: Less excess twin sharing appeared in beta out-of-frame sequences.

A universal primer site arose from template switching, and cDNA bore unique molecular identifiers. TCRdb analysed the 5' RACE reads with MiXCR anew, one entry per CDR3 protein. The table has nearly 900,000 distinct CDR3 sequences, 10% to 15% seen once; the top ten hold roughly 1.6%. Germline V CDR1 and CDR2: LNHDA, SQIVND (reference sequence). The CDR3 has 15 amino acids. The trim removed 3 bases at V and 4 bases at J, leaving 3 bases unmatched. These data also formed part of another study, on yellow fever vaccine responses in identical twins.

Input material: PBMCs. This TCR was recovered from a woman younger than 35 in good health. This sequence joins TRBV19 and TRBJ2-2, with 9 bases aligning to TRBD1. The CDR3 coding sequence is TGTGCCAGTAGTATCGGACAGGGGAGCACCGGGGAGCTGTTTTTT. Protein sequence: CASSIGQGSTGELFF.